The subject of this entry is one T cell receptor beta chain. Assay used: immunoSEQ multiplex PCR; TCRdb lists only in-frame clones, some missing. The table records 70,000 to 85,000 clones, just over 90% of them present only once. This entry comes from a study of T cell changes during pregnancy in multiple sclerosis. The germline V gene encodes CDR1 SEHNR and CDR2 FQNEAQ (reference sequence). The CDR3 is 14 amino acids. Trimming took off 2 bases at V and 8 bases at J, with 12 bases between the two ends. The origin of this receptor is a female donor with multiple sclerosis, enrolled in a pregnancy study. This sequence joins TRBV7-9 and TRBJ1-4; no firm D call. This specimen consisted of peripheral blood, obtained before pregnancy. CDR3 nucleotides: TGTGCCAGCAGCTTACGACACCCCGGCGAAAAACTGTTTTTT. Protein: CASSLRHPGEKLFF.